This T cell receptor beta chain is drawn from a study of blood T cell repertoires in COVID-19. Per the original methods: Estimated nucleated cell counts came from reference gene primer amplification. The repertoire was sequenced with immunoSEQ multiplex PCR; TCRdb's copy has only in-frame clones and lacks some. For V, J and clone size, that table is used; D and trimming come from the DNA. The table lists tens of thousands of clones, 65% to 85% of them singletons. The CDR3 is 12 residues long. Germline loops: CDR1 SEHNR, CDR2 FQNEAQ (reference sequence). Deletions cut 1 base from V and 5 bases from J, with 5 bases between.

The receptor comes from a woman of 80 years or more with active or convalescent COVID-19. Material for sequencing was peripheral blood. The rearrangement joins TRBV7-9 to TRBJ1-2; D uncertain. CDR3 in amino acids: CASSLGRYGYTF. Here the CDR3 DNA reads TGTGCCAGCAGCTTAGGGAGGTATGGCTACACCTTC.